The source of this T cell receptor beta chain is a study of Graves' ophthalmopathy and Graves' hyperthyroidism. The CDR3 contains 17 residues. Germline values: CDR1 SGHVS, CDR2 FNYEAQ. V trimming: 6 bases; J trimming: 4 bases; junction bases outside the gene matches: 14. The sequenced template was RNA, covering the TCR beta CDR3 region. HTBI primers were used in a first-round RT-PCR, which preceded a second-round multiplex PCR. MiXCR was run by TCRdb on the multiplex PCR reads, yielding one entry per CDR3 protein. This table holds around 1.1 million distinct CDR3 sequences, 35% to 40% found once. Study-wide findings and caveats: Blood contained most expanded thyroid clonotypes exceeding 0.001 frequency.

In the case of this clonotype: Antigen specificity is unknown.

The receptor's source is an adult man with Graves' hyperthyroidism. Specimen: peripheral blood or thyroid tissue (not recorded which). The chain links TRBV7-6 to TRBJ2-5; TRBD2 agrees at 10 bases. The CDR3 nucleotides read TGTGCCAGCAGTCAGGCTAGCGGGAGTTCGGGCGTAGAGACCCAGTACTTC. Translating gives CASSQASGSSGVETQYF.